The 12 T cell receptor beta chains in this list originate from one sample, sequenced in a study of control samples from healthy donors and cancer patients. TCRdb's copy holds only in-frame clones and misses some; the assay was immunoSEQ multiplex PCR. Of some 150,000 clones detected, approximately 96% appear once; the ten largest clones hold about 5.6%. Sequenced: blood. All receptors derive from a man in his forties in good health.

For the CDR3, the DNA is TGCGCCAGCGCCAGGGGGCAGAGTAATGAAAAACTGTTTTTT. This sequence encodes CASARGQSNEKLFF. The V and J genes are TRBV5-1 and TRBJ1-4, with 8 positions matching TRBD1. The J segment lost 4 bases and the V segment lost 7 bases, leaving 6 bases of the junction unmatched. Germline loops: CDR1 SGHRS, CDR2 YFSETQ. CDR3 length: 14 amino acids.

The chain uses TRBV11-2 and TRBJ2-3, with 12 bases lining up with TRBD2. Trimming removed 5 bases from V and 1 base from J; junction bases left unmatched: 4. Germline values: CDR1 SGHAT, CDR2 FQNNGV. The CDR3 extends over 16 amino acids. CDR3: CASSIRLAGGTDTQYF. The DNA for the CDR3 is TGTGCCAGCAGCATCAGACTAGCGGGGGGCACAGATACGCAGTATTTT.

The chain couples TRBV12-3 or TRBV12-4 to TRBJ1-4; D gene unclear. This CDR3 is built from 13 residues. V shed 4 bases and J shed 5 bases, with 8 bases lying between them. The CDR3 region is CASSSATNEKLFF. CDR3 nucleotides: TGTGCCAGCAGTTCGGCCACCAATGAAAAACTGTTTTTT.

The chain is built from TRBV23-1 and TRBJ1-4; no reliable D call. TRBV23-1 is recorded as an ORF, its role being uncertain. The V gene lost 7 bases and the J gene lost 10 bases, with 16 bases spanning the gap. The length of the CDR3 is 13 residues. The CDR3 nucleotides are TGCGCCAGCACAATACAGCCTTCGGGAAAACTGTTTTTT. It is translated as CASTIQPSGKLFF.

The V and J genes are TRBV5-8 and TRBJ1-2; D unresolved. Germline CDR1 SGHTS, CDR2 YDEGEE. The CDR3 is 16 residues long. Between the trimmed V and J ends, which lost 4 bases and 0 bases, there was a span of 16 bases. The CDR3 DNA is TGTGCCAGCAGCCCGAGGGCAGGATTAGCTAACTATGGCTACACCTTC. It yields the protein CASSPRAGLANYGYTF. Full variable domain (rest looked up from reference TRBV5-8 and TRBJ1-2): EAGVTQSPTHLIKTRGQQATLRCSPISGHTSVYWYQQALGLGLQFLLWYDEGEERNRGNFPPRFSGRQFPNYSSELNVNALELEDSALYLCASSPRAGLANYGYTFGSGTRLTVV.

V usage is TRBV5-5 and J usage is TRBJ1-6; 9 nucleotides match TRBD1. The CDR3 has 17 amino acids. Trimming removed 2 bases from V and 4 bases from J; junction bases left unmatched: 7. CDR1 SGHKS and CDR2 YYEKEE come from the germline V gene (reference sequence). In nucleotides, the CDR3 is TGTGCCAGCAGCTTTTCGGGACAGGGAATATATAATTCACCCCTCCACTTT. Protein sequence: CASSFSGQGIYNSPLHF.

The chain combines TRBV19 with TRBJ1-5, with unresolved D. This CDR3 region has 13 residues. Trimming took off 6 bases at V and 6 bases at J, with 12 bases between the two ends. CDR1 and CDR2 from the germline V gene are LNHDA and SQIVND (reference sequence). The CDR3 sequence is CASRGLISQPQHF. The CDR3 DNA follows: TGTGCCAGTAGGGGTCTGATCAGTCAGCCCCAGCATTTT.

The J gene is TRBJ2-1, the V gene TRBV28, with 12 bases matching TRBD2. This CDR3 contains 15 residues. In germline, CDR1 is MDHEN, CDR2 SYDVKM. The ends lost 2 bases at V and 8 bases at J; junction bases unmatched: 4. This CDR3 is CASSLPSGGAYEQFF. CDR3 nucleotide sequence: TGTGCCAGCAGTTTACCTAGCGGGGGGGCCTATGAGCAGTTCTTC.

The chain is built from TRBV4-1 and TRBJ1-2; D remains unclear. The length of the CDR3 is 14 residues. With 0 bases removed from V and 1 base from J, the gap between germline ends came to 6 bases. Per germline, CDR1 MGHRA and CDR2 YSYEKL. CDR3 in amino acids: CASSQDKYNYGYTF. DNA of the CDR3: TGCGCCAGCAGCCAAGATAAGTATAACTATGGCTACACCTTC.

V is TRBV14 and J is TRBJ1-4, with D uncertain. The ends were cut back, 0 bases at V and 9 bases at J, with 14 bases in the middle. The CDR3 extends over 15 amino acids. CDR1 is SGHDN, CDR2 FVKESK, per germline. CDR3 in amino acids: CASSQDGQRWKKLFF. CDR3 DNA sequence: TGTGCCAGCAGCCAAGATGGTCAGAGATGGAAAAAACTGTTTTTT.

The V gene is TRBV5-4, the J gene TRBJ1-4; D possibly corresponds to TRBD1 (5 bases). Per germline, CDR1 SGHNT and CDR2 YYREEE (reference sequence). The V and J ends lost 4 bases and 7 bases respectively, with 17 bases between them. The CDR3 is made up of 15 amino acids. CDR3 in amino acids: CASSPPGASGEKLFF. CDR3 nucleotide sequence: TGTGCCAGCAGCCCCCCCGGGGCCTCCGGTGAAAAACTGTTTTTT.

The CDR3 loop reads CASRAGNYGYTF. DNA for the CDR3: TGTGCCAGCAGGGCAGGGAACTATGGCTACACCTTC. The rearrangement joins TRBV2 to TRBJ1-2; maybe TRBD1 (5 bases). The CDR3 is made up of 12 amino acids. From germline, CDR1 is SNHLY and CDR2 FYNNEI. Trimming removed 6 bases from V and 2 bases from J, with 7 bases in between.